One T cell receptor (beta chain) is described in this entry. This sample is drawn from a study of blood T cell repertoires in COVID-19. Study-level information: Sources were T cells, B-cell-depleted T cells, or PBMCs; the material itself was cDNA or gDNA.

CDR1 MNHNY and CDR2 SVGAGI come from the germline V gene (reference sequence). This CDR3 comprises 13 residues. The V and J ends lost 8 bases and 0 bases respectively, with 10 bases between them. Method: immunoSEQ multiplex PCR; TCRdb's copy keeps in-frame clones and lacks some. Among about 32,000 clones listed, 90% were seen once. Specimen: peripheral blood. V is TRBV6-6 and J is TRBJ1-1, with no clear D. This receptor was obtained from a man aged 70-80 years with active or convalescent COVID-19. The CDR3 region has the DNA TGTGCCAGCCGAGGTCTCCTGAACACTGAAGCTTTCTTT. It codes for CASRGLLNTEAFF.